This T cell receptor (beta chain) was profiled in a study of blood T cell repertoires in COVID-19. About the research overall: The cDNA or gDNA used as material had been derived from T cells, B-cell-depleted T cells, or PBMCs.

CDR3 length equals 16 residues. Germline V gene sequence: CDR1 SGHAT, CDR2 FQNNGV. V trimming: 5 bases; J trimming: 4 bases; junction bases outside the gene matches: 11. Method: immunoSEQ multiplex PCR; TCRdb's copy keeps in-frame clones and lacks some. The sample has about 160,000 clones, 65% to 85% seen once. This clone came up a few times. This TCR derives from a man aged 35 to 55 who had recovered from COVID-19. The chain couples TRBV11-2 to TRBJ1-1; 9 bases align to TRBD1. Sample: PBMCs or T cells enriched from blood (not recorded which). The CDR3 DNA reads TGTGCCAGCAGCCCACACCTGGGACAGGGAGCCACTGAAGCTTTCTTT. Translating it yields CASSPHLGQGATEAFF.